The 5 T cell receptor beta chains below all came from one sample that was sequenced in a study of shared clonotypes between healthy human individuals. Clones were read by immunoSEQ multiplex PCR, and TCRdb kept only the in-frame ones, dropping some. The data contain around 2,000,000 clones, just under 95% of them singletons. Naive CD8 cells lacked CD45RO, underwent positive selection for CCR7 and left out terminally differentiated effector memory CD45RA+ cells. What was sequenced was naive CD8+ T cells sorted from blood. Source of these receptors: a man aged 18 to 35 in good health.

This chain connects TRBV5-6 to TRBJ2-3, with unresolved D. CDR1 is SGHDT, CDR2 YYEEEE, per germline. The ends were cut back, 4 bases at V and 0 bases at J, with 6 bases in the middle. The CDR3 length is 13 residues. As DNA, the CDR3 is TGTGCCAGCAGCATCACTAGCACAGATACGCAGTATTTT. This sequence encodes CASSITSTDTQYF. Together with reference TRBV5-6 and TRBJ2-3, the CDR3 gives the full variable domain: DAGVTQSPTHLIKTRGQQVTLRCSPKSGHDTVSWYQQALGQGPQFIFQYYEEEERQRGNFPDRFSGHQFPNYSSELNVNALLLGDSALYLCASSITSTDTQYFGPGTRLTVL.

As concerns this clone: This specimen includes other DNA sequences encoding the same CDR3. The rearrangement uses TRBV11-2 and TRBJ2-7; D ambiguous. The CDR3 totals 13 residues. In germline, CDR1 is SGHAT, CDR2 FQNNGV. Trimming stripped 0 bases from V and 0 bases from J, with 3 bases between. The CDR3 coding sequence is TGTGCCAGCAGCTTAGATCTCTCCTACGAGCAGTACTTC. This translates into CASSLDLSYEQYF.

The genes are TRBV18 and TRBJ2-1; D gene unclear. The V end was cut by 3 bases, the J end by 2 bases, with 14 bases between. The CDR3 is 16 amino acids. CDR1 KGHSH and CDR2 LQKENI come from the germline V gene. CDR3 sequence (DNA): TGTGCCAGCTCACCCGATTTAATAGGCCCCTACAATGAGCAGTTCTTC. It codes for CASSPDLIGPYNEQFF.

A word on this clone: A much larger clone differs from this one at a single base, so this may be a read error. The V and J genes are TRBV30 and TRBJ1-4; D is unresolved. Germline V gives CDR1 GTSNPN, CDR2 SVGIG (reference sequence). CDR3 length equals 13 residues. Between the trimmed V and J ends, which lost 3 bases and 12 bases, there was a span of 17 bases. DNA for the CDR3: TGTGCCTGGAGCTTCCAGGTGACTAATGAACTGTTTTTT. The encoded protein is CAWSFQVTNELFF.

The CDR3, as DNA: TGCGCCAGCAGCCAAGAAGGGACGGAGAGCTCCTATAATTCACCCCTCCACTTT. It specifies CASSQEGTESSYNSPLHF. The V gene is TRBV4-1, the J gene TRBJ1-6, with a weak D call TRBD1 (5 bases). V lost 0 bases, J lost 0 bases, and 12 bases lay in between. Germline V lookup: CDR1 MGHRA, CDR2 YSYEKL. The length of the CDR3 is 18 residues.